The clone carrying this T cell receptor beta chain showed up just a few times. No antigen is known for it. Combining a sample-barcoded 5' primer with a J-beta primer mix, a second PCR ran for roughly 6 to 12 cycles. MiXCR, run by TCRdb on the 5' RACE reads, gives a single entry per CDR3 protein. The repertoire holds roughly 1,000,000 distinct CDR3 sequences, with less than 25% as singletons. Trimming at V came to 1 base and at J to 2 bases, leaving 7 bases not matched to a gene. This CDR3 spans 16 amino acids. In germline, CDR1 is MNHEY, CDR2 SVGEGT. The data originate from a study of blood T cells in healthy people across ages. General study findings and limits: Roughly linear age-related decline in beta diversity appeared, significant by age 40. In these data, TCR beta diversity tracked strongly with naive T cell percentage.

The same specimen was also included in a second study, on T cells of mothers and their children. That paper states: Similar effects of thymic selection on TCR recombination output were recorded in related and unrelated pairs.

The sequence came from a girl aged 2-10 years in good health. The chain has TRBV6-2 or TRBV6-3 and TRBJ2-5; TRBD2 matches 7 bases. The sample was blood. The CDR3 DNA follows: TGTGCCAGCAGTTACTTTGCGGGGGAAATACAAGAGACCCAGTACTTC. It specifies CASSYFAGEIQETQYF.